This T cell receptor (beta chain) was captured in a study of a mutant IDH1 vaccine in newly diagnosed glioma. Whole-study context: Treated patients, averaging around 40 years, were around 62% male and roughly 40% female. Most patients had received both radiotherapy and temozolomide, the prior options being radiotherapy, temozolomide, or both. Broader study findings: Pseudoprogression seemed unrelated to changes in top peripheral T cell clonotypes.

The method was immunoSEQ multiplex PCR; TCRdb's version includes in-frame clones alone and lacks a portion of them. The sample contains roughly 35,000 clones, approximately 91% of which appear only once. About this clone itself: The antigen is not known.

Documented time point: baseline, week 1 (first vaccination visit). Treatment here: pre-vaccination baseline after standard-of-care therapy. Astrocytomas found in donors were new, WHO grade 3 or 4, IDH1-mutant and ATRX-lost. Germline loops: CDR1 SGHRS, CDR2 YFSETQ. V trimming: 1 base; J trimming: 8 bases; junction bases outside the gene matches: 10. The CDR3 contains 16 residues. The V gene is TRBV5-1, the J gene TRBJ2-1; 9 nucleotides match TRBD2. The source of this sequence is a woman between 40 and 50 years old with glioma. The specimen comprised PBMCs, sampled from a glioma patient treated with radiotherapy, temozolomide or both. CDR3 protein: CASSLILAGLRHEQFF. The DNA of the CDR3 is TGCGCCAGCAGCTTGATACTAGCGGGTCTCCGCCATGAGCAGTTCTTC.